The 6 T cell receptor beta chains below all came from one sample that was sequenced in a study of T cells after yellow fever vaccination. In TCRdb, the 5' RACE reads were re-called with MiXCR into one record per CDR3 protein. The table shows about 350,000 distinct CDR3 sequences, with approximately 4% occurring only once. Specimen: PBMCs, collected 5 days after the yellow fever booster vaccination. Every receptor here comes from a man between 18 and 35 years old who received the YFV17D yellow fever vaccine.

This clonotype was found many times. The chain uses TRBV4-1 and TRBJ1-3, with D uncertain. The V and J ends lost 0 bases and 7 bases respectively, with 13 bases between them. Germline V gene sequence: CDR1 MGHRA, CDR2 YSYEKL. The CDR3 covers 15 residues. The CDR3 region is CASSQEEPGWNTIYF. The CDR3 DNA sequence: TGCGCCAGCAGCCAAGAAGAACCGGGATGGAACACCATATATTTT.

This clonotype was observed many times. This CDR3 reads CSVEGTGFSGELFF. The CDR3 nucleotides read TGCAGCGTTGAAGGGACAGGGTTTTCCGGGGAGCTGTTTTTT. The chain couples TRBV29-1 to TRBJ2-2; 8 positions match TRBD1. The length of the CDR3 is 14 residues. The germline V gene has CDR1 SQVTM and CDR2 ANQGSEA. The trim removed 1 base at V and 6 bases at J, leaving 4 bases unmatched.

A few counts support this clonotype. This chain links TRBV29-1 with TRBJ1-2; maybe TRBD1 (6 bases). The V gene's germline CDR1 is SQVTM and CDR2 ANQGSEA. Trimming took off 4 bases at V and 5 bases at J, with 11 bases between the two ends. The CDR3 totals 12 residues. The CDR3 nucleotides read TGCAGCGTTGGAGGGGGAAGGTATGGCTACACCTTC. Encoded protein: CSVGGGRYGYTF.

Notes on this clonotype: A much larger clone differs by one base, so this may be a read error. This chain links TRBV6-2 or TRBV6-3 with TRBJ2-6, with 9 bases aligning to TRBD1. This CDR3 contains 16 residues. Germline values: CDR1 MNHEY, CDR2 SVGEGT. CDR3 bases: TGTGCCAGCAGTACCACAGGGGGCTCCGGGGCCATCGTCCTGACTTTC. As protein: CASSTTGGSGAIVLTF.

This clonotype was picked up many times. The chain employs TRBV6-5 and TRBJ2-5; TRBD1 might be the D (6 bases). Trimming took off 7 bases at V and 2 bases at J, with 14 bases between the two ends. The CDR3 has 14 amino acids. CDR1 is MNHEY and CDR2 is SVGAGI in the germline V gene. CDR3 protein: CASTKNQGQETQYF. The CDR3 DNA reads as TGTGCCAGCACCAAAAACCAGGGGCAAGAGACCCAGTACTTC.

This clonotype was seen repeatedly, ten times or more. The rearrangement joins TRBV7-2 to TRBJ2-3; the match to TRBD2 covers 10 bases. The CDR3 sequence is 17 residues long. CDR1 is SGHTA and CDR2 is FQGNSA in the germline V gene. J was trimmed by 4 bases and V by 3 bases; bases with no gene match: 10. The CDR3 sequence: CASSFLAGARGADTQYF. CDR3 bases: TGTGCCAGCAGCTTCCTAGCGGGGGCCAGGGGTGCAGATACGCAGTATTTT.